Each of the 11 T cell receptor beta chains below was sequenced from the same sample in a study of T cells in Graves' hyperthyroidism and ophthalmopathy. From RNA transcripts, TCR beta CDR3 regions were amplified. HTBI primers were employed in a first-round RT-PCR of the TCR CDR3. TCRdb used MiXCR to reprocess the multiplex PCR reads, holding one entry per CDR3 protein. The sample holds approximately 360,000 distinct CDR3 sequences; around 25% are singletons and the top ten take roughly 70%. Sample: blood. The receptors derive from a man in his forties or fifties with Graves' hyperthyroidism.

This clonotype has only a few counts. The chain is built from TRBV9 and TRBJ2-1; 9 positions agree with TRBD1. V was clipped by 0 bases and J by 10 bases; unmatched bases: 5. Germline CDR1 reads SGDLS; CDR2 reads YYNGEE. This CDR3 has 14 amino acids. The DNA for the CDR3 is TGTGCCAGCAGCGTAGGGACAGGGGATTGGGAGCAGTTCTTC. This translates into CASSVGTGDWEQFF.

The chain carries TRBV4-1 and TRBJ2-1; no clear D. There are 13 residues in the CDR3. The V and J ends lost 4 bases and 6 bases respectively, with 10 bases between them. Per germline, CDR1 MGHRA and CDR2 YSYEKL. The CDR3 DNA sequence: TGCGCCAGCAGCCCCTCGGTTGGCAATGAGCAGTTCTTC. Translation gives CASSPSVGNEQFF.

J is TRBJ2-7 and V is TRBV3-1, with TRBD2 matching 7 bases. CDR3 length: 14 residues. Germline CDR1 reads LGHDT; CDR2 reads YNNKEL (reference sequence). With 3 bases clipped from V and 5 bases from J, the junction kept 7 bases outside the gene matches. This chain's CDR3 is CASSQFAGANEQYF. CDR3 coding DNA: TGTGCCAGCAGCCAGTTCGCGGGAGCTAACGAGCAGTACTTC.

CDR3 sequence: CASSPTGDSQPQHF. CDR3 nucleotide sequence: TGTGCCAGCAGTCCGACAGGGGACAGTCAGCCCCAGCATTTT. The chain is built from TRBV12-3 or TRBV12-4 and TRBJ1-5; 8 bases line up with TRBD1. V trimming: 5 bases; J trimming: 6 bases; junction bases outside the gene matches: 6. The CDR3 loop spans 14 amino acids.

This chain connects TRBV27 to TRBJ1-2; TRBD1 aligns across 9 bases. With V trimmed by 4 bases and J by 7 bases, 7 bases remained unmatched. Per germline, CDR1 MNHEY and CDR2 SMNVEV (reference sequence). The CDR3 loop spans 14 amino acids. This chain's CDR3 is CASSSGQGTPGYTF. The CDR3 DNA sequence: TGTGCCAGCAGTTCGGGACAGGGTACACCTGGCTACACCTTC.

The V gene is TRBV11-2, the J gene TRBJ2-7; the match to TRBD2 covers 13 bases. The CDR3 covers 15 residues. Germline CDR1 SGHAT, CDR2 FQNNGV. V shed 4 bases, J shed 7 bases, and the junction held 7 bases outside the gene matches. The CDR3 spells CASSSRLAGGQEQYF. In DNA form, the CDR3 reads TGTGCCAGCAGCTCAAGACTAGCGGGAGGACAAGAGCAGTACTTC.

This clonotype appeared a few times. The chain links TRBV19 to TRBJ1-1, with TRBD1 matching 9 bases. Trimming at V came to 3 bases and at J to 4 bases, leaving 9 bases not matched to a gene. The CDR3 is made up of 16 amino acids. Germline V gene sequence: CDR1 LNHDA, CDR2 SQIVND (reference sequence). The CDR3 DNA follows: TGTGCCAGTAGTATCGGATTGGGACAGGGTAGCACTGAAGCTTTCTTT. It encodes CASSIGLGQGSTEAFF.

This clonotype has only a few counts. This chain links TRBV6-5 with TRBJ1-2; possible D gene TRBD1, 6 bases. The germline V and J ends were trimmed by 0 bases and 7 bases, with 12 bases remaining between them. CDR1 and CDR2 (germline): MNHEY, SVGAGI. The CDR3 totals 14 residues. The CDR3 DNA follows: TGTGCCAGCAGTTACTCGGGGACATCGTCTGGCTACACCTTC. The encoded protein is CASSYSGTSSGYTF.

The table lists this clonotype with many counts. This chain uses TRBV12-3 or TRBV12-4 with TRBJ2-3, with a weak D call TRBD2 (6 bases). Trimming cost V 4 bases and J 1 base, with 9 bases left between them. The CDR3 is 14 amino acids. The CDR3 DNA reads as TGTGCCAGCAGTTCCTCTAGCGGCACAGATACGCAGTATTTT. The encoded protein is CASSSSSGTDTQYF.

This clonotype was seen a few times. This sequence joins TRBV5-4 and TRBJ2-1; possible D gene TRBD2, 5 bases. Trimming stripped 2 bases from V and 4 bases from J, with 13 bases between. CDR1 SGHNT and CDR2 YYREEE come from the germline V gene (reference sequence). This CDR3 spans 15 amino acids. CDR3 amino acids: CASSFLRGSYNEQFF. CDR3 DNA: TGTGCCAGCAGCTTCCTCCGGGGTTCTTACAATGAGCAGTTCTTC.

As DNA, the CDR3 is TGTGCCAGCAGCCCAACAGTCCACTATGGCTACACCTTC. It encodes CASSPTVHYGYTF. This chain connects TRBV3-1 to TRBJ1-2, with D uncertain. The CDR3 is 13 residues long. The germline gives CDR1 LGHDT, CDR2 YNNKEL (reference sequence). Deletions cut 4 bases from V and 3 bases from J, with 9 bases between. Looking up the rest from reference TRBV3-1 and TRBJ1-2 gives the full variable domain: DTAVSQTPKYLVTQMGNDKSIKCEQNLGHDTMYWYKQDSKKFLKIMFSYNNKELIINETVPNRFSPKSPDKAHLNLHINSLELGDSAVYFCASSPTVHYGYTFGSGTRLTVV.